The source of this TCR beta chain is a study of cytomegalovirus exposure and HLA in healthy donors. Germline V CDR1 and CDR2: LGHNA, YNFKEQ. This CDR3 comprises 17 residues. J was trimmed by 7 bases and V by 6 bases; bases with no gene match: 15. Measured with immunoSEQ multiplex PCR; TCRdb has only the in-frame clones, and not every one. This sample has 200,000 or so clones, with around 90% found just once. The sequencing sample was made of PBMCs. The TCR sequence derives from a woman under 30 in good health and CMV-seronegative. This chain uses TRBV4-2 with TRBJ2-1; 10 bases agree with TRBD2. The CDR3 here is CASSRPSSGSRSNEQFF. DNA for the CDR3: TGTGCCAGCAGTCGGCCTTCTAGCGGGAGCAGATCGAATGAGCAGTTCTTC.